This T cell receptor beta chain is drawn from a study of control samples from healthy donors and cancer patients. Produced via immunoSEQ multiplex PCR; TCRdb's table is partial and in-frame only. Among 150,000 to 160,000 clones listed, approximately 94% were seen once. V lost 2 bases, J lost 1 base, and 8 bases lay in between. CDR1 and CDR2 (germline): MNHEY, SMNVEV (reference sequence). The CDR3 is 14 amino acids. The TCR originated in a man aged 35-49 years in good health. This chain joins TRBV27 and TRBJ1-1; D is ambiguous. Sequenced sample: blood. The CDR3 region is CASSLAGPNTEAFF. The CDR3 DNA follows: TGTGCCAGCAGTTTAGCCGGGCCGAACACTGAAGCTTTCTTT.